This T cell receptor (beta chain) was sequenced for a study of T cells in Graves' hyperthyroidism and ophthalmopathy. Regarding the study as a whole: Ophthalmopathy cases were set apart from stable hyperthyroidism by a 13 V-J model. The blood repertoire included most of the expanded thyroid clonotypes above 0.001.

There are 13 residues in the CDR3. Per the germline V gene, CDR1 is SNHLY and CDR2 is FYNNEI. It was RNA transcripts that yielded the amplified TCR beta CDR3 regions. An initial round of RT-PCR targeting the TCR CDR3 relied on the HTBI primer set. One entry per CDR3 protein, called by TCRdb with MiXCR from the multiplex PCR reads. The data hold more than 300,000 distinct CDR3 sequences, with under 20% observed a single time. Fresh peripheral blood, 10 ml, was the source of the PBMCs. This clonotype was seen a handful of times. Its antigen is not known. The sequence derives from a man between 18 and 29 years old with Graves' ophthalmopathy. Sequenced input: blood. The rearrangement links TRBV2 to TRBJ2-2; the D gene is possibly TRBD2 (5 bases). CDR3 sequence reads: CVSAAQRSGELFF. The DNA of the CDR3 is TGTGTCTCAGCAGCACAGCGGTCTGGGGAGCTGTTTTTT. Supplemented by reference TRBV2 and TRBJ2-2, the full variable domain reads EPEVTQTPSHQVTQMGQEVILRCVPISNHLYFYWYRQILGQKVEFLVSFYNNEISEKSEIFDDQFSVERPDGSNFTLKIRSTKLEDSAMYFCVSAAQRSGELFFGEGSRLTVL.